Each of the 3 T cell receptor beta chains below was sequenced from the same sample in a study of molecular identifiers for immune sequencing clone quantification. TCRdb passed the PCR reads through MiXCR, listing each CDR3 protein once. This sample has roughly 93,000 distinct CDR3 sequences, with under 20% found just once. Specimen: naive CD8+ T cells from blood, with Jurkat cell RNA spiked in. Noted subset: FACS-sorted CD8+CD4-CCR7+CD45RA+ naive T cells. Receptors originate from a human donor in good health. Some libraries in this study had Jurkat cell RNA spiked in.

This clonotype appeared many times. V usage is TRBV7-9 and J usage is TRBJ2-7; the D is unclear. Germline CDR1 reads SEHNR; CDR2 reads FQNEAQ (reference sequence). The V end was cut by 5 bases, the J end by 5 bases, with 10 bases between. The CDR3 runs to 12 residues. The CDR3 loop is CASSQMPHEQYF. The CDR3 nucleotides are TGTGCCAGCAGCCAAATGCCCCACGAGCAGTACTTC.

This clonotype was counted many times. The genes are TRBV24-1 and TRBJ2-7; D gene uncertain. Trimming removed 1 base at V and 2 bases at J, with 11 bases between. Germline assignment: CDR1 KGHDR and CDR2 SFDVKD. The CDR3 extends over 15 amino acids. The CDR3 protein is CATSDFGQHTYEQYF. CDR3 sequence (DNA): TGTGCCACCAGTGATTTCGGGCAGCACACCTACGAGCAGTACTTC.

This clonotype was found many times. The CDR3 nucleotides are TGCGCCAGCAGCACCCGGACTAGCGGGGGCGGGGATACGCAGTATTTT. Protein: CASSTRTSGGGDTQYF. V is TRBV5-1 and J is TRBJ2-3, with 13 bases identical to TRBD2. The CDR3 runs to 16 residues. The germline V gene has CDR1 SGHRS and CDR2 YFSETQ. V shed 4 bases and J 6 bases; nucleotides not matched to a gene: 8.